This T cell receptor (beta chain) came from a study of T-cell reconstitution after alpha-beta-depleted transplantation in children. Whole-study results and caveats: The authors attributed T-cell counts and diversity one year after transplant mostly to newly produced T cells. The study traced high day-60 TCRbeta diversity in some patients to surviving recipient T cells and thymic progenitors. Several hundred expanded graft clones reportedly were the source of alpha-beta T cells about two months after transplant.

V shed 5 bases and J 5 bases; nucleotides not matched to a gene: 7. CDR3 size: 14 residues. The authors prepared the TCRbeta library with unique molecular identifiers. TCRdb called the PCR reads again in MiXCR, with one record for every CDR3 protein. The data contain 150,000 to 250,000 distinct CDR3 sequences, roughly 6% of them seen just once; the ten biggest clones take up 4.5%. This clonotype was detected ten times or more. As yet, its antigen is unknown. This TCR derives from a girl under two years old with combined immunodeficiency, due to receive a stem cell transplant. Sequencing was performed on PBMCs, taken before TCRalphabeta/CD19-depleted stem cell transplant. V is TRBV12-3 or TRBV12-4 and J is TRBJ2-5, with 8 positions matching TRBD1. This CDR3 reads CASSLGQGGETQYF. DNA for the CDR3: TGTGCCAGCAGTCTCGGACAGGGTGGCGAGACCCAGTACTTC.